These 30 T cell receptor beta chains were sequenced from one sample in a study of T-cell memory formation after mild COVID-19. Each CDR3 protein gets one entry after TCRdb re-called the 5' RACE reads with MiXCR. Among 180,000 or so distinct CDR3 sequences listed, about 9.9% were seen once. The sequencing sample was made of PBMCs or a T cell subset sorted from them (not recorded which). The receptor source for this set is a man aged 18 to 29 who had mild COVID-19 (a few samples of this study predate the infection). Cell type and time point are not known.

CDR3 nucleotide sequence: TGCGCCAGCAGCATTCAGGGACTGAGCACTGAAGCTTTCTTT. The encoded protein is CASSIQGLSTEAFF. The V and J genes are TRBV5-1 and TRBJ1-1, with a tentative D call TRBD1 (5 bases). Trimming left V 4 bases short and J 4 bases short, with 14 bases between. CDR1 and CDR2 (germline): SGHRS, YFSETQ. The CDR3 sequence is 14 residues long.

The chain has TRBV11-2 and TRBJ1-1; 10 bases are a match to TRBD1. The ends lost 6 bases at V and 5 bases at J; junction bases unmatched: 9. The CDR3 loop spans 15 amino acids. CDR1 and CDR2 (germline): SGHAT, FQNNGV. The CDR3 sequence is CASSLTGTGVTEAFF. In DNA, the CDR3 is TGTGCCAGCAGTTTGACCGGGACAGGGGTTACTGAAGCTTTCTTT.

This clonotype was seen repeatedly, ten times or more. The V call is TRBV4-3, the J call TRBJ1-1; 10 bases align to TRBD1. Germline trimming cut 6 bases from V and 0 bases from J; bases unmatched to any gene: 10. The length of the CDR3 is 17 residues. Per germline, CDR1 LGHNA and CDR2 YSLEER. This chain's CDR3 is CASSPLGGQGLNTEAFF. DNA of the CDR3: TGCGCCAGCAGTCCCTTGGGGGGACAGGGGCTGAACACTGAAGCTTTCTTT.

This clonotype turned up a few times. J is TRBJ2-2 and V is TRBV7-3, with 9 positions matching TRBD2. The V segment lost 5 bases and the J segment 3 bases; nucleotides outside the gene matches: 10. The CDR3 loop spans 17 amino acids. Germline V gene sequence: CDR1 SGHTA, CDR2 FQGTGA. The CDR3 protein is CASSRGGAFLDTGELFF. The CDR3, as DNA: TGTGCCAGCAGCCGCGGGGGGGCCTTTCTGGACACCGGGGAGCTGTTTTTT. The whole variable domain, filled in from reference TRBV7-3 and TRBJ2-2, reads GAGVSQTPSNKVTEKGKYVELRCDPISGHTALYWYRQSLGQGPEFLIYFQGTGAADDSGLPNDRFFAVRPEGSVSTLKIQRTERGDSAVYLCASSRGGAFLDTGELFFGEGSRLTVL.

This clonotype was observed many times. V and J are TRBV9 and TRBJ2-3; D not certain. Between the trimmed V and J ends, which lost 0 bases and 4 bases, there was a span of 9 bases. CDR3 length equals 14 residues. Germline V gives CDR1 SGDLS, CDR2 YYNGEE. DNA for the CDR3: TGTGCCAGCAGCGTAGCGGCCAGCCCAGATACGCAGTATTTT. It yields the protein CASSVAASPDTQYF.

This clonotype appeared many times. J is TRBJ1-4 and V is TRBV15; the D is unclear. Germline CDR1 and CDR2: LNHNV and YYDKDF (reference sequence). There are 13 residues in the CDR3. V lost 6 bases, J lost 8 bases, and 13 bases lay in between. The CDR3 loop is CATSPRTGEKLFF. CDR3 nucleotide sequence: TGTGCCACCAGTCCGAGGACGGGAGAAAAACTGTTTTTT.

This clonotype was observed at least ten times. The chain is built from TRBV10-3 and TRBJ2-3; D not resolved. The CDR3 is 12 residues long. In germline, CDR1 is ENHRY, CDR2 SYGVKD. V was pared by 3 bases and J by 1 base, with 2 bases between. DNA for the CDR3: TGTGCCATCAGTGACCGCACAGATACGCAGTATTTT. The encoded protein is CAISDRTDTQYF.

This clonotype appeared a few times. This rearrangement joins TRBV5-1 to TRBJ2-3, with 10 bases that match TRBD2. The V gene's germline CDR1 is SGHRS and CDR2 YFSETQ. The CDR3 covers 16 residues. The trim removed 0 bases at V and 4 bases at J, leaving 5 bases unmatched. The CDR3 nucleotides read TGCGCCAGCAGCTTGGGTAGCGGGGGGCGGCCAGATACGCAGTATTTT. It yields the protein CASSLGSGGRPDTQYF.

The chain combines TRBV2 with TRBJ2-4; D might be TRBD2 (6 bases). CDR3 length: 15 residues. In germline, CDR1 is SNHLY, CDR2 FYNNEI. V lost 4 bases and J lost 1, with 11 bases in between. Here the CDR3 reads CASSVAGLAKNIQYF. CDR3 sequence (DNA): TGTGCCAGCAGTGTGGCGGGGTTGGCCAAAAACATTCAGTACTTC.

V and J are TRBV11-2 and TRBJ1-1, with D unresolved. This CDR3 contains 13 residues. Germline V gene sequence: CDR1 SGHAT, CDR2 FQNNGV. V was clipped by 1 base and J by 5 bases, with 8 bases between them. The CDR3, as DNA: TGTGCCAGCAGCTTAGTTTTGGGTACTGAAGCTTTCTTT. Translating gives CASSLVLGTEAFF.

V gene TRBV21-1 combines with J gene TRBJ1-3. TRBV21-1 is a listed pseudogene. The CDR3 covers 17 residues. The CDR3 DNA reads as TGTGCCAGCAGCCGATCGCGTCACGTGATATCTGGAAACACCATATATTTT. Amino acid sequence: CASSRSRHVISGNTIYF.

This clonotype has just a few counts. The J gene is TRBJ1-4, the V gene TRBV5-6; D uncertain. Germline loops: CDR1 SGHDT, CDR2 YYEEEE. The CDR3 covers 16 residues. V lost 0 bases and J lost 2, with 11 bases in between. The CDR3 sequence is CASSLDTGGTNEKLFF. CDR3 nucleotide sequence: TGTGCCAGCAGCTTGGATACCGGCGGCACTAATGAAAAACTGTTTTTT.

V is TRBV7-9 and J is TRBJ1-3; TRBD1 might be the D (6 bases). The germline CDR1 and CDR2 sequences are SEHNR and FQNEAQ (reference sequence). CDR3 length: 15 amino acids. V lost 4 bases and J 4 bases, leaving 14 bases between the germline ends. The CDR3 sequence: CASSSPTGTGNTIYF. In DNA form, the CDR3 reads TGTGCCAGCAGCTCGCCTACAGGGACGGGAAACACCATATATTTT.

This clonotype was seen ten or more times. The genes are TRBV15 and TRBJ2-5; D not resolved. V was clipped by 8 bases and J by 5 bases, with 9 bases between them. The CDR3 contains 11 residues. The germline V gene encodes CDR1 LNHNV and CDR2 YYDKDF (reference sequence). The CDR3, as DNA: TGTGCCACCCAAGTAAAGGAGACCCAGTACTTC. Residues: CATQVKETQYF.

The J gene is TRBJ1-1, the V gene TRBV5-4, with a possible D match to TRBD1 (5 bases). Germline loops: CDR1 SGHNT, CDR2 YYREEE (reference sequence). This CDR3 contains 12 residues. V was shortened by 4 bases and J by 4 bases, with 8 bases between the two germline ends. Here the CDR3 reads CASSTQATEAFF. CDR3 DNA: TGTGCCAGCAGCACACAGGCCACTGAAGCTTTCTTT.

The sample holds a few counts of this clonotype. This rearrangement joins TRBV6-5 to TRBJ1-1; D may be TRBD1 (5 bases). The length of the CDR3 is 14 residues. CDR1 and CDR2 from the germline V gene are MNHEY and SVGAGI. V was cut by 2 bases and J by 5 bases, with 12 bases left in between. The CDR3 loop is CASSYVGGKTEAFF. In nucleotides, the CDR3 is TGTGCCAGCAGTTACGTGGGGGGAAAGACTGAAGCTTTCTTT.

This clonotype appeared a few times. The junction departs from germline at one end; a sequencing error may be responsible. The chain employs TRBV7-7 and TRBJ2-3; 8 bases agree with TRBD2. The V gene's germline CDR1 is SSHAT and CDR2 FNYEAQ (reference sequence). This CDR3 is 16 amino acids long. CDR3 loop: CASSDGSGGLVDTQYF. CDR3 sequence (DNA): TGTGCTAGCAGCGACGGATCGGGGGGGCTGGTAGATACGCAGTATTTT.

This clonotype has only a few counts. The chain is built from TRBV20-1 and TRBJ1-5; 8 bases are a match to TRBD1. CDR3 length: 14 amino acids. The ends lost 4 bases at V and 3 bases at J; junction bases unmatched: 5. Germline values: CDR1 DFQATT, CDR2 SNEGSKA (reference sequence). The CDR3 region is CSAMSGGNNQPQHF. The CDR3 DNA sequence: TGCAGTGCTATGTCAGGGGGCAACAATCAGCCCCAGCATTTT.

This clonotype has a count of ten or more. The rearrangement uses TRBV5-1 and TRBJ2-1; 11 bases agree with TRBD2. J lost 7 bases, V lost 1 base, and 4 bases had no gene match. The CDR3 length is 15 residues. Per germline, CDR1 SGHRS and CDR2 YFSETQ. The CDR3 bases are TGCGCCAGCAGCTTGCCTAGCGGGGGGCCAAATGAGCAGTTCTTC. It encodes CASSLPSGGPNEQFF.

J is TRBJ2-3 and V is TRBV2, with D perhaps matching TRBD1 or TRBD2 (5 bases each). CDR3 length equals 13 residues. The germline CDR1 and CDR2 sequences are SNHLY and FYNNEI. V was pared by 10 bases and J by 2 bases, with 13 bases between. The CDR3 DNA sequence: TGTGCCAACCGGGGCTCTTTCACAGATACGCAGTATTTT. This encodes CANRGSFTDTQYF. The variable domain in full, completed from reference TRBV2 and TRBJ2-3, reads EPEVTQTPSHQVTQMGQEVILRCVPISNHLYFYWYRQILGQKVEFLVSFYNNEISEKSEIFDDQFSVERPDGSNFTLKIRSTKLEDSAMYFCANRGSFTDTQYFGPGTRLTVL.

This clonotype turned up a few times. The chain employs TRBV7-2 and TRBJ1-6, with TRBD1 as a possible D gene (5 bases). V gave up 5 bases and J gave up 5 bases, with 10 bases separating them. The CDR3 spans 14 residues. Germline V lookup: CDR1 SGHTA, CDR2 FQGNSA. CDR3: CASSTGPNNSPLHF. CDR3 DNA: TGTGCCAGCAGCACGGGACCAAATAATTCACCCCTCCACTTT.

This clonotype was observed a handful of times. The chain joins TRBV7-3 to TRBJ2-7; D not certain. The CDR3 extends over 13 amino acids. Germline V CDR1 and CDR2: SGHTA, FQGTGA. Deletions cut 5 bases from V and 0 bases from J, with 8 bases between. The CDR3 region is CASSPYNSYEQYF. CDR3 sequence (DNA): TGTGCCAGCAGCCCTTATAACTCCTACGAGCAGTACTTC.

In its sample, this clonotype was seen a few times. The chain has TRBV5-1 and TRBJ2-1, with 10 positions matching TRBD2. Per the germline V gene, CDR1 is SGHRS and CDR2 is YFSETQ. Losses at the gene ends were 5 bases for V and 4 bases for J; bases not matched to a gene: 6. CDR3 length: 15 amino acids. The CDR3 coding sequence is TGCGCCAGCAGTAGGGGGACTAGCGAGTACAATGAGCAGTTCTTC. Encoded protein: CASSRGTSEYNEQFF.

The CDR3 here is CASSPRYSTDTQYF. CDR3 bases: TGTGCCAGCAGTCCCCGGTACAGCACAGATACGCAGTATTTT. The V gene is TRBV12-3 or TRBV12-4, the J gene TRBJ2-3; D unresolved. The CDR3 is 14 amino acids. V was trimmed by 5 bases and J by 0 bases, leaving 9 bases between them.

About this clonotype itself: Sequence at one end of the junction differs from germline and may be a read error. The chain links TRBV2 to TRBJ2-2, with 9 bases lining up with TRBD1. From germline, CDR1 is SNHLY and CDR2 FYNNEI. CDR3 length: 16 amino acids. CDR3: CASSLYGTGNAGELFF. The CDR3 DNA reads TGTGCCAGCAGTTTATACGGGACAGGGAACGCCGGGGAGCTGTTTTTT.

This clonotype appeared a few times. The chain uses TRBV6-6 and TRBJ2-1, with 16 bases aligning to TRBD2. The germline V gene has CDR1 MNHNY and CDR2 SVGAGI (reference sequence). The CDR3 is 20 residues long. Unmatched junction bases numbered 12, after V lost 7 bases and J lost 0 bases. CDR3 nucleotide sequence: TGTGCCAGCACCCGAACCGGGACTAGCGGGGGGGAGAGCTCCTACAATGAGCAGTTCTTC. As protein: CASTRTGTSGGESSYNEQFF.

This clonotype was counted between two and nine times. V and J are TRBV7-2 and TRBJ1-2; the match to TRBD1 covers 9 bases. The V gene's germline CDR1 is SGHTA and CDR2 FQGNSA. This CDR3 comprises 14 residues. The junction had 7 bases not matched to a gene; V was cut back by 5 bases and J by 6 bases. The CDR3 reads CASSPGTGWNGYTF. CDR3 nucleotide sequence: TGTGCCAGCAGCCCCGGGACAGGGTGGAATGGCTACACCTTC.

The chain employs TRBV3-1 and TRBJ2-1; weak D call: TRBD2 (7 bases). The CDR3 loop spans 14 amino acids. CDR1 is LGHDT and CDR2 is YNNKEL in the germline V gene (reference sequence). With 4 bases removed from V and 8 bases from J, the gap between germline ends came to 15 bases. CDR3 residues: CASSPSPGGYEQFF. CDR3 sequence (DNA): TGTGCCAGCAGCCCGTCACCGGGGGGCTATGAGCAGTTCTTC.

This clonotype occurred a few times. The V gene is TRBV7-6, the J gene TRBJ2-1, with D possibly matching TRBD1 (7 bases). This CDR3 has 13 amino acids. V shed 0 bases and J shed 9 bases, with 9 bases lying between them. Germline V gene lookup returns CDR1 SGHVS and CDR2 FNYEAQ. The DNA of the CDR3 is TGTGCCAGCAGCTTAGCGGAGGGGGCTGAGCAGTTCTTC. Its translation is CASSLAEGAEQFF.

This clonotype was seen a handful of times. The V and J genes are TRBV3-1 and TRBJ2-1, with unresolved D. The CDR3 sequence is 12 residues long. Germline V gives CDR1 LGHDT, CDR2 YNNKEL (reference sequence). V lost 3 bases and J 7 bases, leaving 7 bases between the germline ends. The CDR3 sequence: CASSHGWNEQFF. The CDR3 DNA reads as TGTGCCAGCAGCCACGGGTGGAATGAGCAGTTCTTC.